These 8 T cell receptor beta chains originate from one sample sequenced in a study of identical twins (dated by TCRdb to about 2016). The library was prepared using 5' RACE. Reads for this sample came from an Illumina HiSeq 2000. TCRdb reprocessing: public reads trimmed at Q25 with fastp, clones called with MiXCR, in-frame beta chains kept. Each entry is one CDR3 protein sequence, shown with its most common DNA and genes. Here the sample has 550,000 to 700,000 distinct CDR3 sequences; roughly 20% occur a single time. The ten most abundant clones make up about 4.3% of the sample. These data were also reused for a study on T cells expressing NK-cell markers.

Source material: PBMCs. The receptor set was obtained from a woman aged 18 to 35 in good health.

This clonotype has just a few counts. The chain carries TRBV12-3 or TRBV12-4 and TRBJ1-2; the D gene is possibly TRBD1 (6 bases). V lost 6 bases to trimming and J lost 4 bases, with 15 bases between them. The CDR3 consists of 14 residues. The CDR3 loop is CASSPWGGGYGYTF. In nucleotides, the CDR3 is TGTGCCAGCAGCCCCTGGGGAGGGGGCTATGGCTACACCTTC.

This clonotype was picked up many times. The rearrangement links TRBV5-1 to TRBJ2-7, with 8 bases fitting TRBD2. CDR3 length equals 14 residues. The V and J ends lost 2 bases and 2 bases, in that order; junction bases with no gene match: 3. Germline V gives CDR1 SGHRS, CDR2 YFSETQ. CDR3 in DNA: TGCGCCAGCAGCTTCGGGGGGGTAACCTACGAGCAGTACTTC. It specifies CASSFGGVTYEQYF.

In this sample, this clonotype turned up a few times. The chain employs TRBV29-1 and TRBJ2-3; D is ambiguous. Germline CDR1 is SQVTM and CDR2 is ANQGSEA. Trimming took 2 bases from V and 2 from J, leaving 11 bases between them. The length of the CDR3 is 14 residues. The CDR3 bases are TGCAGCGTTGAATGGTGGCCCCCCACAGATACGCAGTATTTT. It codes for CSVEWWPPTDTQYF.

This chain joins TRBV5-1 and TRBJ2-3; 9 nucleotides line up with TRBD2. After removal of 0 bases from V and 4 bases from J, the junction contained 6 bases not matched to a gene. The CDR3 sequence is 16 residues long. Germline V gives CDR1 SGHRS, CDR2 YFSETQ. The CDR3 bases are TGCGCCAGCAGCTTGGCCGCGGGGGGGCCTTCAGATACGCAGTATTTT. As protein: CASSLAAGGPSDTQYF. Full variable domain (remainder filled in from reference TRBV5-1 and TRBJ2-3): KAGVTQTPRYLIKTRGQQVTLSCSPISGHRSVSWYQQTPGQGLQFLFEYFSETQRNKGNFPGRFSGRQFSNSRSEMNVSTLELGDSALYLCASSLAAGGPSDTQYFGPGTRLTVL.

CDR3 nucleotides: TGTGCCAGCAGCTTACCGACCACCACCTCACCCTACGAGCAGTACTTC. Protein: CASSLPTTTSPYEQYF. The chain recombines TRBV7-9 with TRBJ2-7, with no clear D. From germline, CDR1 is SEHNR and CDR2 FQNEAQ (reference sequence). Trimming removed 2 bases from V and 2 bases from J, with 16 bases in between. This CDR3 has 16 amino acids.

The chain combines TRBV5-1 with TRBJ1-3, with TRBD1 identical over 7 bases. CDR1 and CDR2 (germline): SGHRS, YFSETQ. Trimming took 4 bases from V and 7 from J; bases not matched to a gene: 17. The CDR3 totals 17 residues. The CDR3 nucleotides are TGCGCCAGCAGCGTGGGGACAGTGCCCTTGGACAGGAACACCATATATTTT. It is translated as CASSVGTVPLDRNTIYF. The whole variable domain, filled in from reference TRBV5-1 and TRBJ1-3, reads KAGVTQTPRYLIKTRGQQVTLSCSPISGHRSVSWYQQTPGQGLQFLFEYFSETQRNKGNFPGRFSGRQFSNSRSEMNVSTLELGDSALYLCASSVGTVPLDRNTIYFGEGSWLTVV.

The rearrangement uses TRBV20-1 and TRBJ1-1; 8 positions agree with TRBD1. Germline V CDR1 and CDR2: DFQATT, SNEGSKA (reference sequence). CDR3 size: 15 residues. J was trimmed by 7 bases and V by 5 bases; bases with no gene match: 15. CDR3 sequence reads: CSAVLGQAWGYEAFF. The CDR3 DNA reads as TGCAGTGCTGTACTGGGACAGGCCTGGGGCTATGAAGCTTTCTTT.

This chain links TRBV20-1 with TRBJ2-3; TRBD2 might be the D (5 bases). V lost 6 bases and J lost 10, with 20 bases in between. CDR1 is DFQATT and CDR2 is SNEGSKA in the germline V gene (reference sequence). The CDR3 loop spans 13 amino acids. The CDR3 sequence: CSAHQPGPLAQYF. DNA of the CDR3: TGCAGTGCCCATCAACCGGGCCCACTAGCGCAGTATTTT.